This T cell receptor (beta chain) was documented in a study of OX40 agonist ivuxolimab in advanced cancers. The length of the CDR3 is 13 residues. Trimming removed 7 bases from V and 0 bases from J, with 9 bases in between. Germline V CDR1 and CDR2: MDHEN, SYDVKM. Assay: immunoSEQ multiplex PCR; the TCRdb copy retains only in-frame clones and omits some. The sample has about 69,000 clones, 80% to 95% seen once. The origin of this receptor is an adult with an advanced solid tumor such as melanoma, head and neck, liver or kidney cancer. The specimen was CD4+ or CD8+ T cells sorted from blood, collected in a trial of the OX40 agonist ivuxolimab. The rearrangement joins TRBV28 to TRBJ1-1; maybe TRBD1 (6 bases). The CDR3 loop reads CASTGTMNTEAFF. The CDR3 coding sequence is TGTGCCAGCACCGGGACAATGAACACTGAAGCTTTCTTT.